One and the same sample provided the 4 T cell receptor beta chains below, sequenced in a study of blood T cell repertoires in COVID-19. Libraries were prepared by immunoSEQ multiplex PCR; TCRdb keeps only in-frame clonotypes and omits some of them. This table has some 50,000 clones, around 81% appearing once. The sequenced sample was peripheral blood. The receptors were sampled from a human donor in a cohort sampled during active COVID-19.

CDR3 nucleotides: TGTGCCATCAGTGAGGGGGGACAAACTAATGAAAAACTGTTTTTT. This gives the protein CAISEGGQTNEKLFF. The chain combines TRBV10-3 with TRBJ1-4; perhaps TRBD1 as D (6 bases). This CDR3 contains 15 residues. The ends were cut back, 2 bases at V and 1 base at J, with 8 bases in the middle. From germline, CDR1 is ENHRY and CDR2 SYGVKD.

V gene TRBV7-9 combines with J gene TRBJ2-5, with D possibly TRBD1 on 6 matching bases. Germline V gene sequence: CDR1 SEHNR, CDR2 FQNEAQ (reference sequence). The CDR3 contains 15 residues. V lost 5 bases and J lost 0, with 13 bases in between. The CDR3 DNA is TGTGCCAGCAGCATACAAAGGGGGTACCAAGAGACCCAGTACTTC. Translated, it gives CASSIQRGYQETQYF.

The V and J genes are TRBV5-4 and TRBJ2-5, with 8 bases identical to TRBD1. Trimming cost V 4 bases and J 4 bases; bases outside gene matches: 12. Germline V gene data show CDR1 as SGHNT and CDR2 as YYREEE (reference sequence). The CDR3 extends over 16 amino acids. CDR3 DNA: TGTGCCAGCAGCCGCCACGACAGGGGAGGTGGAGAGACCCAGTACTTC. Translating it yields CASSRHDRGGGETQYF.

J is TRBJ2-7 and V is TRBV7-9; 11 bases align to TRBD2. J lost 3 bases, V lost 4 bases, and 8 bases had no gene match. CDR1 is SEHNR and CDR2 is FQNEAQ in the germline V gene (reference sequence). The CDR3 runs to 16 residues. The CDR3 nucleotides are TGTGCCAGCAGCTCCAGTACTAGCGGGAGAGTCTACGAGCAGTACTTC. Protein: CASSSSTSGRVYEQYF.